These 30 T cell receptor beta chains originate from one sample sequenced in a study of blood T cell repertoires in COVID-19. Only in-frame clones appear in the TCRdb table, and some are missing; sequencing was by immunoSEQ multiplex PCR. The sample carries some 86,000 clones, about 91% recorded once. The specimen sequenced was peripheral blood. These receptors all come from a human donor with active COVID-19. The donor label of this sample is uncertain.

This sequence joins TRBV5-4 and TRBJ2-3; perhaps TRBD2 as D (6 bases). V lost 2 bases and J lost 3, with 13 bases in between. CDR3 length: 15 residues. The V gene's germline CDR1 is SGHNT and CDR2 YYREEE (reference sequence). The CDR3 sequence: CASSFDTSITDTQYF. CDR3 bases: TGTGCCAGCAGCTTTGATACTAGCATAACAGATACGCAGTATTTT.

The chain has TRBV7-8 and TRBJ1-2, with D possibly matching TRBD1 (5 bases). The CDR3 spans 17 residues. Looked up from germline, CDR1 is SGHVS and CDR2 is FQNEAQ. Trimming left V 2 bases short and J 1 base short, with 17 bases between. The CDR3 here is CASSLNLVDTNNYGYTF. The CDR3 nucleotides are TGTGCCAGCAGCTTAAATTTAGTGGACACCAATAACTATGGCTACACCTTC.

This sequence joins TRBV9 and TRBJ1-3; 7 bases align to TRBD1. This CDR3 has 17 amino acids. Germline values: CDR1 SGDLS, CDR2 YYNGEE. Unmatched junction bases numbered 6, after V lost 0 bases and J lost 0 bases. In DNA, the CDR3 is TGTGCCAGCAGCGTAGGCCGGGACAGACACTCTGGAAACACCATATATTTT. Translation: CASSVGRDRHSGNTIYF.

This rearrangement joins TRBV4-3 to TRBJ2-7; 7 nucleotides line up with TRBD2. With V trimmed by 1 base and J by 6 bases, 6 bases remained unmatched. The CDR3 is 14 residues long. Germline-derived CDR1 and CDR2 are LGHNA and YSLEER. DNA for the CDR3: TGCGCCAGCAGCCAAGGACGCGGGAGAGGCGAGCAGTACTTC. This codes for CASSQGRGRGEQYF.

The CDR3 region is CASSLYGTGQETQYF. The DNA for the CDR3 is TGCGCCAGCAGCTTGTATGGGACAGGCCAAGAGACCCAGTACTTC. V and J are TRBV5-1 and TRBJ2-5; 8 bases agree with TRBD1. Germline V lookup: CDR1 SGHRS, CDR2 YFSETQ. The CDR3 is 15 amino acids. V shed 1 base, J shed 1 base, and the junction held 3 bases outside the gene matches.

The chain has TRBV19 and TRBJ2-7, with 8 bases fitting TRBD1. Per the germline V gene, CDR1 is LNHDA and CDR2 is SQIVND (reference sequence). The CDR3 covers 15 residues. The V gene end was trimmed by 9 bases and the J gene end by 2 bases; junction bases not matched to a gene: 12. The CDR3 sequence is CASSNFGTGAYEQYF. CDR3 sequence (DNA): TGTGCCAGCTCCAATTTCGGGACAGGCGCCTACGAGCAGTACTTC.

The chain is built from TRBV2 and TRBJ2-5; tentatively, D is TRBD1 (6 bases). The V end was cut by 1 base, the J end by 4 bases, with 13 bases between. CDR1 is SNHLY and CDR2 is FYNNEI in the germline V gene. This CDR3 comprises 15 residues. The DNA for the CDR3 is TGTGCCAGCAGTGAAGGGGGGCCCCCGGGAGAGACCCAGTACTTC. Translating it yields CASSEGGPPGETQYF.

The chain recombines TRBV9 with TRBJ2-3; 14 bases fit TRBD2. V shed 0 bases, J shed 2 bases, and the junction held 2 bases outside the gene matches. CDR1 and CDR2 (germline): SGDLS, YYNGEE. The CDR3 runs to 17 residues. The CDR3 nucleotides read TGTGCCAGCAGCGTAGGACTAGCGGGGGGGAACACAGATACGCAGTATTTT. Residues: CASSVGLAGGNTDTQYF.

This chain joins TRBV6-5 and TRBJ2-3; a possible D gene is TRBD2 (5 bases). V lost 7 bases to trimming and J lost 6 bases, with 20 bases between them. Germline values: CDR1 MNHEY, CDR2 SVGAGI. The CDR3 is 15 amino acids. In DNA form, the CDR3 reads TGTGCCAGCAACCCGGCGGGCCTATTGTGGGATACGCAGTATTTT. Amino acids: CASNPAGLLWDTQYF.

The rearrangement joins TRBV5-5 to TRBJ1-1; maybe TRBD1 (5 bases). Germline loops: CDR1 SGHKS, CDR2 YYEKEE (reference sequence). This CDR3 has 14 amino acids. V lost 4 bases and J 3 bases, leaving 13 bases between the germline ends. CDR3 sequence reads: CASSGMTAHTEAFF. CDR3 coding DNA: TGTGCCAGCAGCGGGATGACAGCTCACACTGAAGCTTTCTTT.

This sequence joins TRBV7-3 and TRBJ1-1; 10 bases match TRBD1. Germline loops: CDR1 SGHTA, CDR2 FQGTGA. J lost 4 bases, V lost 5 bases, and 7 bases had no gene match. There are 15 residues in the CDR3. In DNA, the CDR3 is TGTGCCAGCAGCCCGACAGGGGGCCCGGGCACTGAAGCTTTCTTT. Translated, it gives CASSPTGGPGTEAFF.

The chain joins TRBV28 to TRBJ1-5; no clear D. The V end was cut by 7 bases, the J end by 4 bases, with 17 bases between. The V gene's germline CDR1 is MDHEN and CDR2 SYDVKM. The CDR3 runs to 15 residues. The CDR3: CASTRGRRENQPQHF. DNA of the CDR3: TGTGCCAGCACCCGAGGAAGACGGGAGAATCAGCCCCAGCATTTT.

The chain uses TRBV3-1 (or the pseudogene TRBV3-2) and TRBJ2-7; perhaps TRBD1 as D (5 bases). This CDR3 is built from 15 residues. The V gene's germline CDR1 is LGHDT and CDR2 YNNKEL (reference sequence). The germline V and J ends were trimmed by 0 bases and 1 base, with 10 bases remaining between them. CDR3 nucleotides: TGTGCCAGCAGCCAAGATTGGCAGGGATCCTACGAGCAGTACTTC. Translation gives CASSQDWQGSYEQYF.

This rearrangement joins TRBV6-5 to TRBJ1-2, with a possible D match to TRBD1 (5 bases). This CDR3 contains 15 residues. Between the trimmed V and J ends, which lost 9 bases and 3 bases, there was a span of 20 bases. Germline CDR1 and CDR2: MNHEY and SVGAGI. The CDR3 DNA sequence: TGTGCCAGTCGGTTAGGTTGGGGCTCGGACTATGGCTACACCTTC. The encoded protein is CASRLGWGSDYGYTF.

This chain uses TRBV6-1 with TRBJ2-7; D is possibly TRBD1 (5 bases). Germline CDR1 reads MNHNS; CDR2 reads SASEGT. The CDR3 spans 13 residues. Trimming removed 2 bases from V and 9 bases from J, with 14 bases in between. CDR3 protein: CASSEKGNLGQYF. For the CDR3, the DNA is TGTGCCAGCAGTGAAAAGGGGAATCTAGGGCAGTACTTC.

V usage is TRBV5-5 and J usage is TRBJ1-4; unclear D gene. This CDR3 is built from 17 residues. Germline CDR1 is SGHKS and CDR2 is YYEKEE (reference sequence). Deletions cut 2 bases from V and 0 bases from J, with 14 bases between. The CDR3 sequence: CASSFGSWLTTNEKLFF. CDR3 nucleotides: TGTGCCAGCAGCTTTGGTAGTTGGTTAACAACTAATGAAAAACTGTTTTTT.

CDR3 sequence reads: CASSVDGTGENSPLHF. CDR3 nucleotide sequence: TGTGCCAGCAGCGTAGATGGGACAGGGGAGAATTCACCCCTCCACTTT. The rearrangement joins TRBV9 to TRBJ1-6; TRBD1 matches 10 bases. Germline values: CDR1 SGDLS, CDR2 YYNGEE. CDR3 length: 16 amino acids. The V and J ends lost 0 bases and 7 bases, in that order; junction bases with no gene match: 4. Drawing the rest from reference TRBV9 and TRBJ1-6, the complete variable domain is DSGVTQTPKHLITATGQRVTLRCSPRSGDLSVYWYQQSLDQGLQFLIQYYNGEERAKGNILERFSAQQFPDLHSELNLSSLELGDSALYFCASSVDGTGENSPLHFGNGTRLTVT.

The V call is TRBV6-2 or TRBV6-3, the J call TRBJ1-2, with D perhaps TRBD1 (6 bases). Trimming took 6 bases from V and 4 from J, leaving 9 bases between them. This CDR3 has 12 residues. In germline, CDR1 is MNHEY, CDR2 SVGEGT. The CDR3 reads CASSDRFYGYTF. The CDR3 bases are TGTGCCAGCAGCGACAGGTTCTATGGCTACACCTTC.

The chain couples TRBV19 to TRBJ1-1, with TRBD1 matching 8 bases. Germline CDR1 and CDR2: LNHDA and SQIVND (reference sequence). V lost 3 bases to trimming and J lost 5 bases; unmatched junction nucleotides: 2. The CDR3 has 13 residues. This CDR3 is CASSMRQGTEAFF. CDR3 in DNA: TGTGCCAGTAGTATGCGACAGGGGACTGAAGCTTTCTTT.

The chain combines TRBV19 with TRBJ2-5; 12 nucleotides align to TRBD2. Germline V gene data show CDR1 as LNHDA and CDR2 as SQIVND (reference sequence). V was clipped by 2 bases and J by 2 bases; unmatched bases: 3. This CDR3 region has 16 residues. CDR3 nucleotide sequence: TGTGCCAGTAGTATACTTACTAGCGGGGGGCAAGAGACCCAGTACTTC. Translated: CASSILTSGGQETQYF. The full variable domain, with the rest looked up from reference TRBV19 and TRBJ2-5, is DGGITQSPKYLFRKEGQNVTLSCEQNLNHDAMYWYRQDPGQGLRLIYYSQIVNDFQKGDIAEGYSVSREKKESFPLTVTSAQKNPTAFYLCASSILTSGGQETQYFGPGTRLLVL.

The chain couples TRBV7-2 to TRBJ2-5; a possible D gene is TRBD2 (6 bases). The CDR3 contains 14 residues. The V and J ends lost 5 bases and 7 bases respectively, with 17 bases between them. From germline, CDR1 is SGHTA and CDR2 FQGNSA. The chain's CDR3 is CASSTPVGGATQYF. The CDR3 DNA follows: TGTGCCAGCAGCACCCCGGTTGGAGGGGCGACCCAGTACTTC. The whole variable domain, remainder taken from reference TRBV7-2 and TRBJ2-5, is GAGVSQSPSNKVTEKGKDVELRCDPISGHTALYWYRQSLGQGLEFLIYFQGNSAPDKSGLPSDRFSAERTGGSVSTLTIQRTQQEDSAVYLCASSTPVGGATQYFGPGTRLLVL.

The V and J genes are TRBV9 and TRBJ2-2; TRBD2 agrees at 10 bases. CDR1 and CDR2 (germline): SGDLS, YYNGEE. J gave up 1 base and V 2 bases, and 2 bases lay outside the gene matches. This CDR3 has 16 amino acids. The CDR3 DNA reads TGTGCCAGCAGCGTTACTAGCGGGGTGAACACCGGGGAGCTGTTTTTT. It encodes CASSVTSGVNTGELFF.

The J gene is TRBJ2-1, the V gene TRBV18; 9 bases map to TRBD2. Losses at the gene ends were 4 bases for V and 5 bases for J; bases not matched to a gene: 0. CDR1 and CDR2 from the germline V gene are KGHSH and LQKENI. CDR3 size: 13 residues. CDR3 region: CASSLAGDNEQFF. As DNA, the CDR3 is TGTGCCAGCTCACTAGCGGGGGACAATGAGCAGTTCTTC.

The chain combines TRBV5-6 with TRBJ2-6, with TRBD1 matching over 7 bases. CDR3 length: 16 amino acids. Germline loops: CDR1 SGHDT, CDR2 YYEEEE. V was clipped by 4 bases and J by 2 bases; unmatched bases: 6. The CDR3 protein is CASSTLTGTGANVLTF. The DNA for the CDR3 is TGTGCCAGCAGCACCTTGACAGGGACTGGGGCCAACGTCCTGACTTTC.

This clone was counted a few times. The chain couples TRBV5-4 to TRBJ1-2; 8 positions agree with TRBD1. The trim removed 1 base at V and 6 bases at J, leaving 5 bases unmatched. This CDR3 has 14 residues. Germline CDR1 reads SGHNT; CDR2 reads YYREEE (reference sequence). The DNA for the CDR3 is TGTGCCAGCAGCTTGAGGCTACAGGGGGATGGCTACACCTTC. Protein product: CASSLRLQGDGYTF.

The CDR3 sequence is CASSLEGLAETQYF. The CDR3 nucleotides read TGTGCCAGCAGCTTAGAGGGACTAGCGGAGACCCAGTACTTC. The rearrangement uses TRBV7-9 and TRBJ2-5; TRBD2 matches 10 bases. The CDR3 is made up of 14 amino acids. V lost 1 base to trimming and J lost 5 bases; unmatched junction nucleotides: 1. In germline, CDR1 is SEHNR, CDR2 FQNEAQ (reference sequence).

This chain joins TRBV12-5 and TRBJ2-5; D perhaps matches TRBD2 (5 bases). Germline CDR1 is LGHNT and CDR2 is FRNRAP. The CDR3 runs to 15 residues. Between the trimmed V and J ends, which lost 0 bases and 5 bases, there was a span of 13 bases. CDR3 protein: CASGLVRGGPETQYF. DNA for the CDR3: TGTGCTAGTGGTTTGGTACGTGGAGGACCGGAGACCCAGTACTTC.

The rearrangement links TRBV7-8 to TRBJ1-2; D is ambiguous. CDR1 is SGHVS, CDR2 FQNEAQ, per germline. V shed 5 bases and J shed 9 bases, with 16 bases lying between them. The CDR3 is made up of 13 amino acids. The CDR3 nucleotides are TGTGCCAGCAGCCCCGATCCCCAGGATAGCTACACCTTC. Translation: CASSPDPQDSYTF. Full variable domain (remainder filled in from reference TRBV7-8 and TRBJ1-2): GAGVSQSPRYKVAKRGQDVALRCDPISGHVSLFWYQQALGQGPEFLTYFQNEAQLDKSGLPSDRFFAERPEGSVSTLKIQRTQQEDSAVYLCASSPDPQDSYTFGSGTRLTVV.

The chain links TRBV3-1 (or the pseudogene TRBV3-2) to TRBJ1-4; TRBD1 agrees at 9 bases. V was pared by 0 bases and J by 1 base, with 3 bases of the junction left unmatched. The CDR3 sequence is 17 residues long. Germline-derived CDR1 and CDR2 are LGHDT and YNNKEL (reference sequence). This CDR3 reads CASSQEGTGLTNEKLFF. The CDR3 region has the DNA TGTGCCAGCAGCCAAGAGGGGACAGGGCTAACTAATGAAAAACTGTTTTTT.

The DNA for the CDR3 is TGTGCCAGCAGTCCACTAGCGGGGGGCCTAATCCCACGCTTACTCCTCACAGATACGCAGTATTTT. Translating it yields CASSPLAGGLIPRLLLTDTQYF. The V and J genes are TRBV6-6 and TRBJ2-3; 12 bases are a match to TRBD2. This CDR3 comprises 22 residues. The germline V gene has CDR1 MNHNY and CDR2 SVGAGI (reference sequence). The V and J ends lost 5 bases and 2 bases, in that order; junction bases with no gene match: 23.